Following are 21 T cell receptor beta chains from one sample sequenced in a study of CXCR3-negative and CXCR3-positive naive CD8 T cells. Libraries of TRB cDNA were made by 5' RACE and carried UMIs. TCRdb re-called the 5' RACE reads and shows each CDR3 protein once, DNA omitted. The sample's table shows 150,000 or so distinct CDR3 sequences. Sample: naive CXCR3- CD8+ T cells from blood. Subset in this sample: CD45RO-CCR7+CD27+CD95- naive CD8+ T cells lacking CXCR3 (TNR3-). The receptors derive from a human donor in good health. Some clones in this sample may be carry-over from other donors' samples.

The V and J genes are TRBV20-1 and TRBJ2-1; with no DNA, the TCRdb D assignment of TRBD1 cannot be verified. Germline lookup yields CDR1 DFQATT and CDR2 SNEGSKA (reference sequence). The CDR3 has 13 amino acids. CDR3 in amino acids: CSARVLGQFEKFF.

V and J are TRBV6-6 and TRBJ1-2; TCRdb's D gene call, TRBD1, goes unchecked for lack of DNA. The germline V gene has CDR1 MNHNY and CDR2 SVGAGI (reference sequence). The CDR3 runs 14 residues. CDR3 sequence: CASSQLGQPYGYTF.

V and J are TRBV30 and TRBJ1-5; TCRdb's assignment of TRBD1 cannot be checked, as there is no DNA. CDR3 length: 14 amino acids. Germline values: CDR1 GTSNPN, CDR2 SVGIG (reference sequence). This CDR3 reads CAWSVLAGTQPQHF.

The chain joins TRBV13 to TRBJ2-7; TCRdb designates TRBD2, a call that cannot be tested without DNA. The CDR3 covers 18 residues. CDR1 and CDR2 from the germline V gene are PRHDT and FYEKMQ (reference sequence). Here the CDR3 reads CASSPPGTSGGQAYEQYF.

The V and J genes are TRBV6-2 or TRBV6-3 and TRBJ2-7; the D call of TRBD1 rests on TCRdb alone, since no DNA is present to check it. There are 15 residues in the CDR3. The germline CDR1 and CDR2 sequences are MNHEY and SVGEGT. The CDR3 spells CASSYHGTGDYEQYF.

CDR3 loop: CASSLGLAGPQETQYF. V is TRBV7-8 and J is TRBJ2-5; the D call of TRBD2 rests on TCRdb alone, since no DNA is present to check it. The CDR3 is made up of 16 amino acids. In germline, CDR1 is SGHVS, CDR2 FQNEAQ.

The V call is TRBV12-3 or TRBV12-4, the J call TRBJ2-1; the D call from TCRdb, TRBD1, cannot be confirmed without DNA. CDR3 length equals 15 residues. Here the CDR3 reads CASSLPTGSDNEQFF.

The rearrangement uses TRBV6-1 and TRBJ2-3. Germline V gene data show CDR1 as MNHNS and CDR2 as SASEGT. CDR3 length: 15 amino acids. Here the CDR3 reads CASSETATSTDTQYF.

The genes are TRBV5-1 and TRBJ1-2; TCRdb reports TRBD1, a call that lacks DNA to check it against. CDR1 is SGHRS and CDR2 is YFSETQ in the germline V gene. The CDR3 runs to 13 residues. The CDR3 loop reads CASSPPDGRGCTF.

V is TRBV6-9 and J is TRBJ1-5. In germline, CDR1 is MNHGY, CDR2 SVAAGI. CDR3 length: 16 residues. CDR3 region: CASHLRPFNFNQPQHF.

J is TRBJ2-7 and V is TRBV4-3; absent DNA, TCRdb's TRBD1 call cannot be checked. This CDR3 region has 14 residues. Germline V lookup: CDR1 LGHNA, CDR2 YSLEER. CDR3 sequence reads: CASSQGQGWGEQYF.

The chain uses TRBV7-6 and TRBJ2-1; TCRdb lists TRBD2, though no DNA is available to test this call. CDR3 length: 13 residues. CDR1 and CDR2 from the germline V gene are SGHVS and FNYEAQ. The CDR3 sequence is CASSSGRYNERFF.

CDR3 sequence: CSARAENRGTASYEQYF. The chain employs TRBV20-1 and TRBJ2-7; as DNA is missing, the TRBD1 call by TCRdb cannot be tested. Germline V lookup: CDR1 DFQATT, CDR2 SNEGSKA (reference sequence). CDR3 size: 17 residues.

The chain has TRBV4-3 and TRBJ2-5; TCRdb's assignment of TRBD1 cannot be checked, as there is no DNA. Germline values: CDR1 LGHNA, CDR2 YSLEER. The CDR3 loop spans 14 amino acids. CDR3 residues: CASSHGPAGETQYF.

The genes are TRBV7-9 and TRBJ2-7; TCRdb lists TRBD1, though no DNA is available to test this call. Germline V CDR1 and CDR2: SEHNR, FQNEAQ (reference sequence). The CDR3 is 16 amino acids. The chain's CDR3 is CASSKRTGAESYEQYF.

The chain links TRBV7-3 to TRBJ2-1; TCRdb reports TRBD1, a call that lacks DNA to check it against. The CDR3 totals 16 residues. Germline values: CDR1 SGHTA, CDR2 FQGTGA. The CDR3 reads CASSLTGATGYNEQFF.

J is TRBJ2-5 and V is TRBV7-2; as DNA is missing, the TRBD1 call by TCRdb cannot be tested. Germline V CDR1 and CDR2: SGHTA, FQGNSA. This CDR3 spans 13 amino acids. The CDR3 sequence: CASLRTELETQYF.

The CDR3 here is CASSLIRGDTQYF. This chain uses TRBV11-2 with TRBJ2-7. CDR3 size: 13 residues. CDR1 SGHAT and CDR2 FQNNGV come from the germline V gene.

The genes are TRBV12-3 or TRBV12-4 and TRBJ2-7; as DNA is missing, the TRBD1 call by TCRdb cannot be tested. This CDR3 is 16 amino acids long. CDR3 region: CASSRGTGVTSYEQYF.

V is TRBV7-2 and J is TRBJ2-4; TCRdb's assignment of TRBD1 cannot be checked, as there is no DNA. The CDR3 length is 13 residues. In germline, CDR1 is SGHTA, CDR2 FQGNSA. The CDR3 reads CASSLDGANIQYF. Variable domain in full (rest from reference TRBV7-2 and TRBJ2-4): GAGVSQSPSNKVTEKGKDVELRCDPISGHTALYWYRQSLGQGLEFLIYFQGNSAPDKSGLPSDRFSAERTGGSVSTLTIQRTQQEDSAVYLCASSLDGANIQYFGAGTRLSVL.

V is TRBV20-1 and J is TRBJ2-1; TCRdb's D gene call, TRBD2, goes unchecked for lack of DNA. Germline CDR1 reads DFQATT; CDR2 reads SNEGSKA (reference sequence). The CDR3 consists of 16 residues. Here the CDR3 reads CSASRDYGSSYNEQFF.